This T cell receptor (beta chain) came from a study of radiotherapy plus CTLA-4 blockade in lung cancer. Study overall: Objective responses were observed in less than 20% of patients, and disease control was achieved by 30% to 35%. Overall study findings and caveats: The authors reported that early blood T cell clone dynamics, with interferon-beta, best predicted response. Expansion in blood of tumor-derived TCR clones was seen after radiotherapy plus ipilimumab.

Method: immunoSEQ multiplex PCR; TCRdb's copy keeps in-frame clones and lacks some. The table lists approximately 72,000 clones, about 80% of them singletons. Per the germline V gene, CDR1 is LGHNT and CDR2 is FRNRAP. The CDR3 loop spans 14 amino acids. The V gene end was trimmed by 7 bases and the J gene end by 5 bases; junction bases not matched to a gene: 8. Chemo-refractory metastatic non-small-cell lung cancer patients underwent focal radiation alongside CTLA-4 blockade with ipilimumab. In regard to this clone: The target antigen is unknown.

V is TRBV12-5 and J is TRBJ1-1; 9 bases are shared with TRBD1. The TCR comes from a human donor with non-small cell lung cancer who had a complete response to radiotherapy plus ipilimumab. The material was peripheral blood, obtained from a patient treated with radiotherapy plus ipilimumab. CDR3 protein: CASAKDRGETEAFF. The CDR3 nucleotides read TGTGCTAGTGCCAAGGACAGGGGCGAGACTGAAGCTTTCTTT.